This TCR beta chain was recovered during a study of shared clonotypes between healthy human individuals. The table lists this clone with a count of one. Free of recent acute infections or vaccinations, the donors were healthy HIV-negative adults. The CDR3 extends over 14 amino acids. Germline V CDR1 and CDR2: SGHVS, FQNEAQ. V lost 5 bases and J 0 bases, leaving 8 bases between the germline ends. For each subset, genomic DNA was distributed in equal portions over several immunoSEQ plates. 250 to 350 ng DNA, some 30,000 T cell genomes, went into unsorted PBMC replicate PCRs. Here immunoSEQ multiplex PCR was the method, and the copy in TCRdb shows in-frame clones only, minus some. The profile shows 450,000 to 500,000 clones, 76% of them singletons.

The rearrangement joins TRBV7-8 to TRBJ1-5; D perhaps matches TRBD1 (5 bases). This sequence originates from a woman aged 40 to 55 in good health. Some clones in this sample may be carry-over from other donors' samples. The sample consisted of PBMCs. CDR3 region: CASSDRSSNQPQHF. The CDR3, as DNA: TGTGCCAGCAGCGACAGAAGTAGCAATCAGCCCCAGCATTTT.